The 30 T cell receptor beta chains given below trace back to one sample, sequenced in a study of T cell responses to AZD1222 COVID-19 vaccine. Sequencing used immunoSEQ multiplex PCR; TCRdb keeps in-frame clones, though not all of them. The sample lists around 100,000 clones; 90% to 95% were seen once. The sequenced sample was peripheral blood, obtained on day 0 of AZD1222 vaccination. The origin of the receptors is an adult in good health.

The gene calls are TRBV5-6 and TRBJ1-1; possible D gene TRBD1, 5 bases. CDR3 length: 16 amino acids. The germline V gene has CDR1 SGHDT and CDR2 YYEEEE. V lost 4 bases and J 5 bases, leaving 21 bases between the germline ends. The CDR3: CASSPRGTGLVTEAFF. DNA of the CDR3: TGTGCCAGCAGCCCCCGTGGCACAGGACTAGTGACTGAAGCTTTCTTT.

The chain is built from TRBV7-8 and TRBJ1-1, with a tentative D call TRBD1 (5 bases). Trimming took off 5 bases at V and 8 bases at J, with 21 bases between the two ends. The germline V gene encodes CDR1 SGHVS and CDR2 FQNEAQ. CDR3 length: 15 residues. The CDR3 nucleotides read TGTGCCAGCAGCCAACGAGGGGCGGTACCCCCCGAAGCTTTCTTT. It yields the protein CASSQRGAVPPEAFF.

The chain carries TRBV9 and TRBJ1-3, with 11 bases lining up with TRBD1. Germline CDR1 and CDR2: SGDLS and YYNGEE. The ends lost 4 bases at V and 1 base at J; junction bases unmatched: 7. This CDR3 comprises 17 residues. The CDR3 region is CASSPRDRGVSGNTIYF. In DNA form, the CDR3 reads TGTGCCAGCAGCCCAAGGGACAGGGGGGTTTCTGGAAACACCATATATTTT.

The chain is built from TRBV5-1 and TRBJ2-1; no definite D call. Per germline, CDR1 SGHRS and CDR2 YFSETQ. This CDR3 is built from 12 residues. Trimming took off 6 bases at V and 4 bases at J, with 8 bases between the two ends. The CDR3 sequence is CASNDNYNEQFF. The CDR3 region has the DNA TGCGCCAGCAACGACAATTACAATGAGCAGTTCTTC.

The chain combines TRBV24-1 with TRBJ2-6, with D perhaps assigned TRBD1 or TRBD2 (5 bases each). CDR3 length: 15 residues. V lost 6 bases and J 2 bases, leaving 10 bases between the germline ends. Germline-derived CDR1 and CDR2 are KGHDR and SFDVKD. CDR3 loop: CATSPGATGANVLTF. The CDR3 DNA reads as TGTGCCACCAGTCCCGGGGCAACTGGGGCCAACGTCCTGACTTTC.

The chain employs TRBV7-9 and TRBJ2-5, with 8 bases identical to TRBD2. The CDR3 spans 13 residues. Germline assignment: CDR1 SEHNR and CDR2 FQNEAQ (reference sequence). V was pared by 5 bases and J by 3 bases, with 2 bases of the junction left unmatched. The CDR3 protein is CASSQTSEETQYF. The CDR3 DNA reads TGTGCCAGCAGCCAGACTAGCGAAGAGACCCAGTACTTC. Full variable domain (remainder filled in from reference TRBV7-9 and TRBJ2-5): DTGVSQNPRHKITKRGQNVTFRCDPISEHNRLYWYRQTLGQGPEFLTYFQNEAQLEKSRLLSDRFSAERPKGSFSTLEIQRTEQGDSAMYLCASSQTSEETQYFGPGTRLLVL.

The genes are TRBV21-1 and TRBJ1-1; the D segment call TRBD1 is taken from the table without a DNA check. TRBV21-1 is a recognized pseudogene. The CDR3 loop spans 16 amino acids. The CDR3 coding sequence is TGTGCCAGCAGCGCCCAGATGGGACACCGGTGCGCTGAAGCTTTCTTT. This codes for CASSAQMGHRCAEAFF.

The chain uses TRBV7-8 and TRBJ1-2; D not resolved. V was pared by 1 base and J by 4 bases, with 16 bases between. This CDR3 region has 16 residues. In germline, CDR1 is SGHVS, CDR2 FQNEAQ. The DNA of the CDR3 is TGTGCCAGCAGCTTAGAGTCAGACATCCCGGTCTATGGCTACACCTTC. As protein: CASSLESDIPVYGYTF.

The rearrangement links TRBV9 to TRBJ1-3; D is unclear. Germline V CDR1 and CDR2: SGDLS, YYNGEE. Trimming removed 1 base from V and 2 bases from J, with 7 bases in between. The CDR3 contains 14 residues. The CDR3 is CASSVRGTGNTIYF. The CDR3 nucleotides are TGTGCCAGCAGCGTACGAGGGACTGGAAACACCATATATTTT.

The V gene is TRBV6-6, the J gene TRBJ2-3, with 8 nucleotides matching TRBD2. V was clipped by 6 bases and J by 2 bases; unmatched bases: 16. The CDR3 consists of 18 residues. Looked up from germline, CDR1 is MNHNY and CDR2 is SVGAGI (reference sequence). CDR3 protein: CASSRNPPQRGITDTQYF. As DNA, the CDR3 is TGTGCCAGCAGCCGAAACCCCCCACAGCGGGGGATCACAGATACGCAGTATTTT.

The rearrangement joins TRBV20-1 to TRBJ1-2; TRBD1 might be the D (5 bases). With 3 bases removed from V and 4 bases from J, the gap between germline ends came to 15 bases. The CDR3 spans 14 residues. CDR1 and CDR2 from the germline V gene are DFQATT and SNEGSKA (reference sequence). The CDR3 region has the DNA TGCAGTGCTAGTTCCTCGGACAATGGCTATGGCTACACCTTC. Its protein is CSASSSDNGYGYTF.

The DNA of the CDR3 is TGTGCCAGTAGTATTTCCGGAAACACCATATATTTT. Residues: CASSISGNTIYF. The chain combines TRBV19 with TRBJ1-3, with D unclear. V shed 3 bases and J shed 4 bases, with 4 bases lying between them. The CDR3 covers 12 residues. Germline-derived CDR1 and CDR2 are LNHDA and SQIVND (reference sequence).

This chain uses TRBV7-3 with TRBJ2-2; D is perhaps TRBD1 (6 bases). V gave up 0 bases and J gave up 4 bases, with 6 bases separating them. The V gene's germline CDR1 is SGHTA and CDR2 FQGTGA. This CDR3 is 14 amino acids long. The CDR3 nucleotides read TGTGCCAGCAGCTTAACAGGGGGCACCGGGGAGCTGTTTTTT. This gives the protein CASSLTGGTGELFF.

This clone was recorded only once. Within the sample, other DNA sequences also encode this same CDR3. The chain joins TRBV11-2 to TRBJ1-1, with D hard to call. Germline V CDR1 and CDR2: SGHAT, FQNNGV. CDR3 length equals 13 residues. Trimming removed 3 bases at V and 1 base at J, with 6 bases between. The CDR3: CASSLSRNTEAFF. CDR3 coding DNA: TGTGCCAGCAGCTTGAGTCGGAACACTGAAGCTTTCTTT.

A single count supports this clone. The J gene is TRBJ1-1, the V gene TRBV2; possible D gene TRBD1, 6 bases. CDR3 length: 13 residues. Germline CDR1 is SNHLY and CDR2 is FYNNEI. Trimming stripped 7 bases from V and 5 bases from J, with 14 bases between. The CDR3 loop reads CASTGQPTTEAFF. The CDR3 nucleotides read TGTGCCAGCACCGGACAGCCAACAACTGAAGCTTTCTTT. The full variable domain, rest sourced from reference TRBV2 and TRBJ1-1, is EPEVTQTPSHQVTQMGQEVILRCVPISNHLYFYWYRQILGQKVEFLVSFYNNEISEKSEIFDDQFSVERPDGSNFTLKIRSTKLEDSAMYFCASTGQPTTEAFFGQGTRLTVV.

This chain joins TRBV19 and TRBJ1-5; TRBD1 aligns across 8 bases. The CDR3 extends over 14 amino acids. CDR1 LNHDA and CDR2 SQIVND come from the germline V gene (reference sequence). After removal of 3 bases from V and 9 bases from J, the junction contained 7 bases not matched to a gene. The CDR3 sequence is CASSILDRDPPQHF. CDR3 nucleotide sequence: TGTGCCAGTAGTATTTTGGACAGGGATCCGCCCCAGCATTTT. The entire variable domain, with the rest obtained from reference TRBV19 and TRBJ1-5, is as follows: DGGITQSPKYLFRKEGQNVTLSCEQNLNHDAMYWYRQDPGQGLRLIYYSQIVNDFQKGDIAEGYSVSREKKESFPLTVTSAQKNPTAFYLCASSILDRDPPQHFGDGTRLSIL.

This sequence joins TRBV19 and TRBJ1-1; D call uncertain. In germline, CDR1 is LNHDA, CDR2 SQIVND (reference sequence). The CDR3 has 11 residues. V gave up 2 bases and J gave up 8 bases, with 6 bases separating them. The CDR3 DNA sequence: TGTGCCAGTAGTATATGGCACGAAGCTTTCTTT. Translated, it gives CASSIWHEAFF. The variable domain in full, completed from reference TRBV19 and TRBJ1-1, reads DGGITQSPKYLFRKEGQNVTLSCEQNLNHDAMYWYRQDPGQGLRLIYYSQIVNDFQKGDIAEGYSVSREKKESFPLTVTSAQKNPTAFYLCASSIWHEAFFGQGTRLTVV.

The chain has TRBV7-2 and TRBJ1-1; D not certain. The CDR3 is made up of 14 amino acids. Germline V CDR1 and CDR2: SGHTA, FQGNSA. Trimming took 1 base from V and 7 from J, leaving 13 bases between them. CDR3 loop: CASSLDLVRLEAFF. CDR3 DNA sequence: TGTGCCAGCAGCTTAGACCTGGTTCGACTTGAAGCTTTCTTT.

The chain uses TRBV7-2 and TRBJ2-1, with a tentative D call TRBD2 (6 bases). The CDR3 is made up of 14 amino acids. Germline-derived CDR1 and CDR2 are SGHTA and FQGNSA. Trimming pared 1 base from V and 6 bases from J, leaving 10 bases between. CDR3 sequence reads: CASSLVLGGNEQFF. CDR3 coding DNA: TGTGCCAGCAGCTTAGTCCTGGGGGGCAATGAGCAGTTCTTC.

The chain couples TRBV6-6 to TRBJ1-2; D unresolved. From germline, CDR1 is MNHNY and CDR2 SVGAGI (reference sequence). The CDR3 spans 11 residues. V was clipped by 4 bases and J by 6 bases, with 6 bases between them. CDR3 bases: TGTGCCAGCAGTTTTAATGATGGCTACACCTTC. It codes for CASSFNDGYTF.

The chain has TRBV19 and TRBJ1-1, with D hard to call. V was shortened by 3 bases and J by 3 bases, with 11 bases between the two germline ends. The CDR3 has 14 residues. Germline CDR1 and CDR2: LNHDA and SQIVND (reference sequence). The CDR3 is CASSIFAGDTEAFF. CDR3 nucleotide sequence: TGTGCCAGTAGTATCTTTGCTGGCGACACTGAAGCTTTCTTT.

The genes are TRBV6-4 and TRBJ2-2, with 10 bases fitting TRBD2. Per germline, CDR1 MRHNA and CDR2 SNTAGT. The CDR3 sequence is 15 residues long. The V and J ends lost 3 bases and 6 bases, in that order; junction bases with no gene match: 4. CDR3 sequence: CASSESGGASGELFF. Written as DNA, the CDR3 is TGTGCCAGCAGTGAGAGCGGGGGGGCCTCCGGGGAGCTGTTTTTT.

This sequence joins TRBV29-1 and TRBJ1-2; D ambiguous. Trimming took 4 bases from V and 3 from J, leaving 6 bases between them. This CDR3 spans 11 amino acids. CDR1 SQVTM and CDR2 ANQGSEA come from the germline V gene. The CDR3 DNA sequence: TGCAGCGTTGGAAGGGACTATGGCTACACCTTC. This encodes CSVGRDYGYTF.

The V gene is TRBV9, the J gene TRBJ1-3; 8 nucleotides match TRBD1. Germline assignment: CDR1 SGDLS and CDR2 YYNGEE. The CDR3 is 14 amino acids. With V trimmed by 4 bases and J by 4 bases, 4 bases remained unmatched. For the CDR3, the DNA is TGTGCCAGCAGCCCCGCAGGGGGCGGAAACACCATATATTTT. This encodes CASSPAGGGNTIYF.

This chain uses TRBV7-9 with TRBJ1-1; a weak D match, TRBD1 (5 bases). The germline V gene has CDR1 SEHNR and CDR2 FQNEAQ (reference sequence). Trimming stripped 7 bases from V and 4 bases from J, with 10 bases between. The CDR3 extends over 12 amino acids. The CDR3 here is CASIRGSTEAFF. The CDR3 DNA sequence: TGTGCCAGCATCCGGGGCTCCACTGAAGCTTTCTTT.

The chain recombines TRBV3-1 (or the pseudogene TRBV3-2) with TRBJ1-4, with TRBD1 matching 9 bases. This CDR3 has 16 residues. Germline CDR1 LGHDT, CDR2 YNNKEL (reference sequence). The trim removed 3 bases at V and 5 bases at J, leaving 7 bases unmatched. This chain's CDR3 is CASSQATGGENEKLFF. For the CDR3, the DNA is TGTGCCAGCAGCCAGGCAACAGGGGGCGAAAATGAAAAACTGTTTTTT.

V usage is TRBV12-5 and J usage is TRBJ2-1; a possible D gene is TRBD1 (5 bases). V lost 2 bases and J 2 bases, leaving 13 bases between the germline ends. This CDR3 spans 16 amino acids. Germline V CDR1 and CDR2: LGHNT, FRNRAP. The DNA of the CDR3 is TGTGCTAGTGGTTTGTTTCAGGGTCTCGCCTACAATGAGCAGTTCTTC. Protein: CASGLFQGLAYNEQFF. The variable domain in full, with the rest retrieved from reference TRBV12-5 and TRBJ2-1, is DARVTQTPRHKVTEMGQEVTMRCQPILGHNTVFWYRQTMMQGLELLAYFRNRAPLDDSGMPKDRFSAEMPDATLATLKIQPSEPRDSAVYFCASGLFQGLAYNEQFFGPGTRLTVL.

This chain connects TRBV15 to TRBJ1-1; the D is unclear. Trimming cost V 1 base and J 1 base, with 4 bases left between them. The CDR3 is 13 amino acids. Germline CDR1 reads LNHNV; CDR2 reads YYDKDF (reference sequence). DNA for the CDR3: TGTGCCACCAGCAGAGTGGGGAACACTGAAGCTTTCTTT. Amino acids: CATSRVGNTEAFF.

The CDR3 spells CASSFVSQGAAEAFF. The DNA of the CDR3 is TGTGCCAGCAGCTTCGTCTCTCAGGGTGCGGCTGAAGCTTTCTTT. V usage is TRBV7-2 and J usage is TRBJ1-1, with D tentatively TRBD1 (5 bases). Germline lookup yields CDR1 SGHTA and CDR2 FQGNSA. Trimming left V 3 bases short and J 6 bases short, with 17 bases between. The CDR3 length is 15 residues.

The rearrangement uses TRBV9 and TRBJ2-6; D gene unclear. This CDR3 comprises 16 residues. Germline CDR1 is SGDLS and CDR2 is YYNGEE. V lost 3 bases and J 0 bases, leaving 10 bases between the germline ends. CDR3 sequence (DNA): TGTGCCAGCAGCGAGGTTCCGAACTCTGGGGCCAACGTCCTGACTTTC. Residues: CASSEVPNSGANVLTF. Drawing the rest from reference TRBV9 and TRBJ2-6, the complete variable domain is DSGVTQTPKHLITATGQRVTLRCSPRSGDLSVYWYQQSLDQGLQFLIQYYNGEERAKGNILERFSAQQFPDLHSELNLSSLELGDSALYFCASSEVPNSGANVLTFGAGSRLTVL.